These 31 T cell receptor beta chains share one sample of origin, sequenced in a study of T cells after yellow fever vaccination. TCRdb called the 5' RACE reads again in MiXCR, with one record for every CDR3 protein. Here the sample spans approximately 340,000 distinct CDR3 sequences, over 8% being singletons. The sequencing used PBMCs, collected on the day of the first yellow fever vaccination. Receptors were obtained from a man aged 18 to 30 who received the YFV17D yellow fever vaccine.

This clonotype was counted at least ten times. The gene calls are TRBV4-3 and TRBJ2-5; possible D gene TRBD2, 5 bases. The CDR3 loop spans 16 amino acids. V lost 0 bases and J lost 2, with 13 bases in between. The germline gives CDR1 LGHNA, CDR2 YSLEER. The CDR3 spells CASSQETGSTQETQYF. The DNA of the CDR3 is TGCGCCAGCAGCCAAGAAACGGGGAGTACTCAAGAGACCCAGTACTTC.

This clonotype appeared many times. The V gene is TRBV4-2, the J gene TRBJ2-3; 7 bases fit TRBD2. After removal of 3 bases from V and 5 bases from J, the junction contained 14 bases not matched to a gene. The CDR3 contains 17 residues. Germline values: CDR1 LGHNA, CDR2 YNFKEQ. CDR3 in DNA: TGTGCCAGCAGCCACCCCCTCGGGCGGGGGAACATAGATACGCAGTATTTT. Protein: CASSHPLGRGNIDTQYF.

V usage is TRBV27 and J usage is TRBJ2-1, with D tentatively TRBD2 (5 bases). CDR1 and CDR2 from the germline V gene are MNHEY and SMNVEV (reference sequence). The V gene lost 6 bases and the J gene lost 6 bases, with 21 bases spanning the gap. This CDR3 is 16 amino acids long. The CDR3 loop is CASSRLVLGLGNEQFF. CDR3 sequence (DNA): TGTGCCAGCAGCCGCCTAGTCCTAGGACTGGGCAATGAGCAGTTCTTC.

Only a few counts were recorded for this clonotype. CDR3 nucleotides: TGTGCCAGCGCCTTAGGGGATGAGCAGTTCTTC. Amino acids: CASALGDEQFF. The chain combines TRBV12-3 or TRBV12-4 with TRBJ2-1, with D possibly matching TRBD1 (5 bases). The CDR3 has 11 residues. The V and J ends lost 8 bases and 8 bases respectively, with 10 bases between them.

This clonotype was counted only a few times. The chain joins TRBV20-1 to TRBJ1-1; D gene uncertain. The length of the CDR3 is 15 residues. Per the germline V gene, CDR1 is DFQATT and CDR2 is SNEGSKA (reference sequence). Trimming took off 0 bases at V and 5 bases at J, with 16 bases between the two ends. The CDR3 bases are TGCAGTGCTAGAGATTATCGGTTGGGTGAGACTGAAGCTTTCTTT. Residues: CSARDYRLGETEAFF.

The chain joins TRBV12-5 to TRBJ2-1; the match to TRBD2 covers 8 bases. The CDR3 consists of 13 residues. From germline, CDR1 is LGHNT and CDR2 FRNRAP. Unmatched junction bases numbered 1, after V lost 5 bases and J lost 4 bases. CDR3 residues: CASGPGGYNEQFF. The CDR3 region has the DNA TGTGCTAGTGGTCCGGGGGGGTACAATGAGCAGTTCTTC.

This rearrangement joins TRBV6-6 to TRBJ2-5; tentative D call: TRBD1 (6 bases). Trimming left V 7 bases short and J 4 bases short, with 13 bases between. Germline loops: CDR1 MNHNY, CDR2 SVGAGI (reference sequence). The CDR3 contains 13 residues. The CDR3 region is CASTRTDRETQYF. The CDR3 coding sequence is TGTGCCAGCACCCGGACAGATCGAGAGACCCAGTACTTC.

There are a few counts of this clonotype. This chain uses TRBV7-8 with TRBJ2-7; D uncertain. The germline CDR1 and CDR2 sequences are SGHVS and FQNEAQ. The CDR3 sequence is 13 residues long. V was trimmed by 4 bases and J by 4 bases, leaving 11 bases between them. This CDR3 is CASSSSGPYEQYV. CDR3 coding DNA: TGTGCCAGCAGCTCTAGTGGTCCTTACGAGCAGTACGTC.

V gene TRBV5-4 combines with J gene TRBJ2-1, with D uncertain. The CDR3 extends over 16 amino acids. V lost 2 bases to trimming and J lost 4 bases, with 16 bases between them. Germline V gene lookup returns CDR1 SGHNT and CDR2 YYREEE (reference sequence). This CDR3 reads CASSFGGLTRYNEQFF. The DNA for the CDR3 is TGTGCCAGCAGCTTTGGCGGTCTGACAAGATACAATGAGCAGTTCTTC.

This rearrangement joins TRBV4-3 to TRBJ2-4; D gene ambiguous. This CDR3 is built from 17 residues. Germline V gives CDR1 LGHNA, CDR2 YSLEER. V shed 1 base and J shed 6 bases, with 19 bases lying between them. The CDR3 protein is CASSQVWGRVTGNIQYF. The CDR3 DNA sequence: TGCGCCAGCAGCCAAGTTTGGGGTCGCGTAACGGGAAACATTCAGTACTTC.

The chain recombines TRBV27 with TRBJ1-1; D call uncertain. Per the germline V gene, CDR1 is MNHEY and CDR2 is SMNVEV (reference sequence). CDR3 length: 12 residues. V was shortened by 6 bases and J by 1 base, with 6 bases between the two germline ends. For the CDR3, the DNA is TGTGCCAGCAGAACAGCGAACACTGAAGCTTTCTTT. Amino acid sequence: CASRTANTEAFF.

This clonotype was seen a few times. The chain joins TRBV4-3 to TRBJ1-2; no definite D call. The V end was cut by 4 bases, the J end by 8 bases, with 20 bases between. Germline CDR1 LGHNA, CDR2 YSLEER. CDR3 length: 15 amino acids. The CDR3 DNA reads TGCGCCAGCAGCCCAGTCAAGGACCACCCGCGAGGCTACACCTTC. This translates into CASSPVKDHPRGYTF.

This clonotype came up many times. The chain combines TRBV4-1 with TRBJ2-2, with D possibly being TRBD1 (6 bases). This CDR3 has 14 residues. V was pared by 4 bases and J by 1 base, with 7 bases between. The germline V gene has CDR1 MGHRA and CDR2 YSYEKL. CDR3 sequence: CASSPGQNTGELFF. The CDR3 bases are TGCGCCAGCAGCCCGGGACAGAACACCGGGGAGCTGTTTTTT.

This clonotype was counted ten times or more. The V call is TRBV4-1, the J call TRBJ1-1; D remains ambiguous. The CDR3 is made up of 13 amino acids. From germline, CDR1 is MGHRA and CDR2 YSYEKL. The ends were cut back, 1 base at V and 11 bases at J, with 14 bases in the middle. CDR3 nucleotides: TGCGCCAGCAGCCAAGTAGAAGTCGCGGCCGCTTTCTTT. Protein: CASSQVEVAAAFF.

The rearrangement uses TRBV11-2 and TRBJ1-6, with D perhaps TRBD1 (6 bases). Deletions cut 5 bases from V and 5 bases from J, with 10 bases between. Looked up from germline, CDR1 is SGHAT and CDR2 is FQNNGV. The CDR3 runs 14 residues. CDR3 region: CASSPWTDNSPLHF. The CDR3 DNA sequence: TGTGCCAGCAGCCCATGGACAGATAATTCACCCCTCCACTTT.

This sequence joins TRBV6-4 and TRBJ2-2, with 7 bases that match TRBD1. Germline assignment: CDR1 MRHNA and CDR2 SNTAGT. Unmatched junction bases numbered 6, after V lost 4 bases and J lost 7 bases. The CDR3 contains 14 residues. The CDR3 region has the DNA TGTGCCAGCAGTGCCTGGGACAGAGGCGGGGAGCTGTTTTTT. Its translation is CASSAWDRGGELFF.

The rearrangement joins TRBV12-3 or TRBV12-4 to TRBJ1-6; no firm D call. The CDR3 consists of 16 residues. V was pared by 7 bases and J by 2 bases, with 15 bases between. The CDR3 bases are TGTGCCAGCACCATGGGCGGGGTGACCTATAATTCACCCCTCCACTTT. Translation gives CASTMGGVTYNSPLHF.

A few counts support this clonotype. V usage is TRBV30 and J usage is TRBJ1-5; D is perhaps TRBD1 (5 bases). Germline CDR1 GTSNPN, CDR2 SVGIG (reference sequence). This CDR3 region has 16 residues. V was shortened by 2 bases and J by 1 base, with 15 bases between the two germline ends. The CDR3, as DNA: TGTGCCTGGAGTTCTCAGGGCCCTGGAAGCAATCAGCCCCAGCATTTT. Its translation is CAWSSQGPGSNQPQHF.

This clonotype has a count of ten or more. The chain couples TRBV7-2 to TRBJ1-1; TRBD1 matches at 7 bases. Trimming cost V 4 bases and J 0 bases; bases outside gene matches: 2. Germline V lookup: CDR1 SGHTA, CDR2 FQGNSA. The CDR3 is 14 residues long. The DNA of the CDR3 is TGTGCCAGCAGCTCACAGGGGATGAACACTGAAGCTTTCTTT. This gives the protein CASSSQGMNTEAFF.

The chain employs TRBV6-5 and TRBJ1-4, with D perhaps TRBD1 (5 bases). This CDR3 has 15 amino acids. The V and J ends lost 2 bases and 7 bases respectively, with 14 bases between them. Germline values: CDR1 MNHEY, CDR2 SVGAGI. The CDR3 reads CASSYRGQGSEKLFF. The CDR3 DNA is TGTGCCAGCAGTTACCGGGGTCAGGGAAGTGAAAAACTGTTTTTT.

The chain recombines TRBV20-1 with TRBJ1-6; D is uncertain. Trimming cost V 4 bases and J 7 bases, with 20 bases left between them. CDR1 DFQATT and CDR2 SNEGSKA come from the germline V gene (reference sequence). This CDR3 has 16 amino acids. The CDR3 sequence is CSAKQTPEWSNSPLHF. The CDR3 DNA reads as TGCAGTGCTAAGCAAACCCCGGAGTGGAGCAATTCACCCCTCCACTTT.

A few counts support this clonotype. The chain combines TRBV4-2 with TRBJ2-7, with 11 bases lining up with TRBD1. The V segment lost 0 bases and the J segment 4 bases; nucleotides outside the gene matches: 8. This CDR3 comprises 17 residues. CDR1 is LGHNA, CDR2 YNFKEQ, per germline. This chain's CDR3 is CASSQEPIGQGAYEQYF. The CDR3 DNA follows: TGTGCCAGCAGCCAAGAACCGATTGGACAGGGGGCTTACGAGCAGTACTTC.

The CDR3 sequence: CASSRQTNTGELFF. The DNA for the CDR3 is TGTGCCAGCAGCCGACAGACGAACACCGGGGAGCTGTTTTTT. The chain uses TRBV12-3 or TRBV12-4 and TRBJ2-2; possibly TRBD1 for D (5 bases). CDR3 length equals 14 residues. V gave up 6 bases and J gave up 0 bases, with 8 bases separating them.

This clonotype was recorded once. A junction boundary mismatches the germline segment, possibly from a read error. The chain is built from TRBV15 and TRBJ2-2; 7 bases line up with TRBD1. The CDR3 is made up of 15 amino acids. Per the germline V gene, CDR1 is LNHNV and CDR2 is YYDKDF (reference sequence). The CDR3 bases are TGTGCCACCAACAGAGAGGACCAGGGGGCCGGGGAGCTGTTTTTT. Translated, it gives CATNREDQGAGELFF.

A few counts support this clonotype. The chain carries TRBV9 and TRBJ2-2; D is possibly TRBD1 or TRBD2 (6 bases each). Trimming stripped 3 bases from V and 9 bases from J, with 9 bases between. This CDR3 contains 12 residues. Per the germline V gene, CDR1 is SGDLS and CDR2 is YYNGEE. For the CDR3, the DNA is TGTGCCAGCAGCGAGGGGGGCAGGGAGCTGTTTTTT. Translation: CASSEGGRELFF.

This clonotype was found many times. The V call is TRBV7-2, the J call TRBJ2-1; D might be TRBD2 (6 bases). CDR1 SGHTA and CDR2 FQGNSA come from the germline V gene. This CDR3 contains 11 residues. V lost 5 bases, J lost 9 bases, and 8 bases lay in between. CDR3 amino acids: CASSQTSEQFF. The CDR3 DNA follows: TGTGCCAGCAGCCAGACTAGTGAGCAGTTCTTC. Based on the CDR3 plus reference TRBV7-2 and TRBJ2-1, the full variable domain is GAGVSQSPSNKVTEKGKDVELRCDPISGHTALYWYRQSLGQGLEFLIYFQGNSAPDKSGLPSDRFSAERTGGSVSTLTIQRTQQEDSAVYLCASSQTSEQFFGPGTRLTVL.

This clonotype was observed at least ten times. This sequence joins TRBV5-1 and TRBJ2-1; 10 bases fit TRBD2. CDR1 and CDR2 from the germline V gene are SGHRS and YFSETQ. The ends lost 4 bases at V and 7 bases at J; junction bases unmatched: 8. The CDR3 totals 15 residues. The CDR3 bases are TGCGCCAGCAGCCTAGCGGGGGAGCTTGGGAATGAGCAGTTCTTC. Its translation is CASSLAGELGNEQFF. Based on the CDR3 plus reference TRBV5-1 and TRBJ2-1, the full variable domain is KAGVTQTPRYLIKTRGQQVTLSCSPISGHRSVSWYQQTPGQGLQFLFEYFSETQRNKGNFPGRFSGRQFSNSRSEMNVSTLELGDSALYLCASSLAGELGNEQFFGPGTRLTVL.

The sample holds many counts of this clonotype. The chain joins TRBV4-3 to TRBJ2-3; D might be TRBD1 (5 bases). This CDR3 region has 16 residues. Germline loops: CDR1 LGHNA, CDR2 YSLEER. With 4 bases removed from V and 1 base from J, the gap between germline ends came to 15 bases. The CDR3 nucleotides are TGCGCCAGCAGCCGAGAAATGGAAGGGGGCACAGATACGCAGTATTTT. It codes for CASSREMEGGTDTQYF.

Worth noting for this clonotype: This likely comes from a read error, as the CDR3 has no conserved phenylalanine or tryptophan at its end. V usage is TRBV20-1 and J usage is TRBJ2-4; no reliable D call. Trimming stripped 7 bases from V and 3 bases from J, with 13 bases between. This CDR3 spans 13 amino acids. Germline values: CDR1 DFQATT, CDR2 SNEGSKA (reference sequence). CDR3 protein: CSEHGDGKNIQYS. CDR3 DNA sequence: TGCAGTGAGCATGGGGATGGCAAAAACATTCAGTACTCC.

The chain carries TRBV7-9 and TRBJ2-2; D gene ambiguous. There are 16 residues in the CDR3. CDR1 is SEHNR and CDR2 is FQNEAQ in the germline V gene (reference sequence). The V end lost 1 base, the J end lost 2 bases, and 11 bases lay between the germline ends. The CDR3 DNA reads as TGTGCCAGCAGCTTAGATTGGCGGCGTAACACCGGGGAGCTGTTTTTT. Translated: CASSLDWRRNTGELFF.

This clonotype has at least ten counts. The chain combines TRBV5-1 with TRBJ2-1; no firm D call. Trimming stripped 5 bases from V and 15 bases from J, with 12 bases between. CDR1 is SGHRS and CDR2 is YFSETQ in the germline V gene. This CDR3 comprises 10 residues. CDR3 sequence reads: CASRLDRLFF. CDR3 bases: TGCGCCAGCAGACTCGATCGTCTGTTCTTC. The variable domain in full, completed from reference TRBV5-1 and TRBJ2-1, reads KAGVTQTPRYLIKTRGQQVTLSCSPISGHRSVSWYQQTPGQGLQFLFEYFSETQRNKGNFPGRFSGRQFSNSRSEMNVSTLELGDSALYLCASRLDRLFFGPGTRLTVL.